The present TCR beta chain was sequenced within a study of blood T cells in healthy people across ages. A remark on this clonotype: The antigen is undetermined.

Germline-derived CDR1 and CDR2 are LGHNA and YSLEER. V was pared by 0 bases and J by 2 bases, with 19 bases between. This CDR3 has 19 amino acids. Regarding the study as a whole: In older individuals, TCR beta diversity per million T cells was lower, falling roughly linearly with age. Donors of long life had a larger count of naive CD4+ cells and greater diversity than aged donors.

It was with a sample-barcoded 5' primer and a J-beta primer mix that a second PCR of about 7 to 12 cycles was run. A template-switch adaptor with 12 random nucleotides tagged each cDNA molecule. Each CDR3 protein gets one entry after TCRdb re-called the 5' RACE reads with MiXCR. The sample has 1.5 million to 2 million distinct CDR3 sequences; just under 50% are singletons. The sequenced sample consisted of blood. The source of this sequence is a woman aged 40 to 55 in good health. This chain joins TRBV4-3 and TRBJ2-2; the D call may be TRBD1 or TRBD2 (6 bases each). The CDR3 here is CASSQEMGGPGENTGELFF. The CDR3 DNA is TGCGCCAGCAGCCAAGAGATGGGAGGCCCAGGGGAAAACACCGGGGAGCTGTTTTTT.